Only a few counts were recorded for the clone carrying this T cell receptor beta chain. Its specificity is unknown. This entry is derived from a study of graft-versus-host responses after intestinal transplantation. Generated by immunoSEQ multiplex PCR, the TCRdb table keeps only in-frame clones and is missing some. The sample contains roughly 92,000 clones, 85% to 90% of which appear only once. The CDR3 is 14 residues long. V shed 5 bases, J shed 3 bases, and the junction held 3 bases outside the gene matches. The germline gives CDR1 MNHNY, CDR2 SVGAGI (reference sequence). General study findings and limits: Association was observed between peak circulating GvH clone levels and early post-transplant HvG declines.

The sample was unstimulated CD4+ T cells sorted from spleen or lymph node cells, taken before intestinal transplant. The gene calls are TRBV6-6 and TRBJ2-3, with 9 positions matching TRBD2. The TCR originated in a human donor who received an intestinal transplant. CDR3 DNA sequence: TGTGCCAGCAGTGCTAGCGGGGTTACAGATACGCAGTATTTT. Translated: CASSASGVTDTQYF.